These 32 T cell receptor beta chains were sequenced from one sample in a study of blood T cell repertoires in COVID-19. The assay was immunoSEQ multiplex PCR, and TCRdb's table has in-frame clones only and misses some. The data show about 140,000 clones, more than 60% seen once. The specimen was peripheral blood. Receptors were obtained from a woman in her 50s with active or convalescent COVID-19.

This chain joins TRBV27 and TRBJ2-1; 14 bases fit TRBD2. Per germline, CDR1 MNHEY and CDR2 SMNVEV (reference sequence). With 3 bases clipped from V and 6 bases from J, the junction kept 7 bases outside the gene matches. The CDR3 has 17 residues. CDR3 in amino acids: CASSFITTSGRANEQFF. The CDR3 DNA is TGTGCCAGCAGTTTTATAACGACTAGCGGGAGGGCCAATGAGCAGTTCTTC.

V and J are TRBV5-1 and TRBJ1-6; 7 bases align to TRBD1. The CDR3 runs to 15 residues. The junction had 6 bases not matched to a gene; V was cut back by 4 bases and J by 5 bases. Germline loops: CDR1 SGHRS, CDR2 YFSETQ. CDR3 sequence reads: CASSNAGQNNSPLHF. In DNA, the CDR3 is TGCGCCAGCAGCAACGCGGGACAGAATAATTCACCCCTCCACTTT.

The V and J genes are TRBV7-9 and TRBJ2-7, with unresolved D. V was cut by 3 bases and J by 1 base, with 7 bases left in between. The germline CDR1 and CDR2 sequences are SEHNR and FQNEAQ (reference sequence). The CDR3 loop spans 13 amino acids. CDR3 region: CASSFLTSYEQYF. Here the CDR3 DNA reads TGTGCCAGCAGCTTCCTGACTTCCTACGAGCAGTACTTC.

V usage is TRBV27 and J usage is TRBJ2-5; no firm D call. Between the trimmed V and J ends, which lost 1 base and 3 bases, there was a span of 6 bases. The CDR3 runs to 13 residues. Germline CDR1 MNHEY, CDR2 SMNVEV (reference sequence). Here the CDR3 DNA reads TGTGCCAGCAGTTTATTCAGAAAAGAGACCCAGTACTTC. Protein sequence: CASSLFRKETQYF.

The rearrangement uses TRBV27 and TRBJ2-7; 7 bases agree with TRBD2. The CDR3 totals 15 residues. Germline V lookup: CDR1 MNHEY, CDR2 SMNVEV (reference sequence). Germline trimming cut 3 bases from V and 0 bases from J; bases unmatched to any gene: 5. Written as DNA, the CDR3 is TGTGCCAGCAGTTTCTGGCGGGAGAGCTCCTACGAGCAGTACTTC. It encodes CASSFWRESSYEQYF.

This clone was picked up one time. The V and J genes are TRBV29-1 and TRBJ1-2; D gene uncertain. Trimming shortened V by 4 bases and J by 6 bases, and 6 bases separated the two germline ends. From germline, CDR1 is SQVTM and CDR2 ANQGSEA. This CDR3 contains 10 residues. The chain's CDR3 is CSVGGNGYTF. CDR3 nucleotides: TGCAGCGTTGGAGGGAATGGCTACACCTTC.

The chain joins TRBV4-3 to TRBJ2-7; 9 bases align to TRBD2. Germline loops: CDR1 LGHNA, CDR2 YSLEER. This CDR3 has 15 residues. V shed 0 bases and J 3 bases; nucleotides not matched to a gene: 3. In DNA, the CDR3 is TGCGCCAGCAGCCAAGACACTAGCGGGCTCTACGAGCAGTACTTC. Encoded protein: CASSQDTSGLYEQYF.

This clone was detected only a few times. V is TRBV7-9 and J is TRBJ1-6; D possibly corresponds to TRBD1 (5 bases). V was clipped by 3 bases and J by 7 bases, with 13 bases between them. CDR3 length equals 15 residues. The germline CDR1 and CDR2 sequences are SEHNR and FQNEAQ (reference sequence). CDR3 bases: TGTGCCAGCAGCTTGGGGCAGTACGGAAATTCACCCCTCCACTTT. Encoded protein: CASSLGQYGNSPLHF. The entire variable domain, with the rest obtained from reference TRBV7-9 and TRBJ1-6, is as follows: DTGVSQNPRHKITKRGQNVTFRCDPISEHNRLYWYRQTLGQGPEFLTYFQNEAQLEKSRLLSDRFSAERPKGSFSTLEIQRTEQGDSAMYLCASSLGQYGNSPLHFGNGTRLTVT.

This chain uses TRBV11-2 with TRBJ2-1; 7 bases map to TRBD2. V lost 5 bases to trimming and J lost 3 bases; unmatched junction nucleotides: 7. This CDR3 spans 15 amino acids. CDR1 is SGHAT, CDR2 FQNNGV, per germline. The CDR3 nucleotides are TGTGCCAGCAGCGCGGTCGGGGGGAGCTACAATGAGCAGTTCTTC. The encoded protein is CASSAVGGSYNEQFF.

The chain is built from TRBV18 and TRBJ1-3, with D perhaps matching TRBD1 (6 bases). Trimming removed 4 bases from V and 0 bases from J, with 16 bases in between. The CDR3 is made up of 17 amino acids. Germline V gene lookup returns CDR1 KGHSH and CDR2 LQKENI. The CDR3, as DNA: TGTGCCAGCTCACGTTCCCGGACAGAGAGCTCTGGAAACACCATATATTTT. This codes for CASSRSRTESSGNTIYF.

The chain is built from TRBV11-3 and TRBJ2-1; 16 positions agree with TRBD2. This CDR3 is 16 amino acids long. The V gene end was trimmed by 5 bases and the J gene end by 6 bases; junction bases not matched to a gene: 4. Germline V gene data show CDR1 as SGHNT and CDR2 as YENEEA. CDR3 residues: CASSGTSGGAGNEQFF. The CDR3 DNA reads TGTGCCAGCAGCGGGACTAGCGGGGGGGCCGGCAATGAGCAGTTCTTC.

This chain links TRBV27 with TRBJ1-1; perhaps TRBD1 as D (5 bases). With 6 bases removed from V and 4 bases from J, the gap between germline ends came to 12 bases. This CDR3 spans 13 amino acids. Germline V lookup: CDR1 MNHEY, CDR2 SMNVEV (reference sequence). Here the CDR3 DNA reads TGTGCCAGCAGGGGAACAGGAACCACTGAAGCTTTCTTT. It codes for CASRGTGTTEAFF.

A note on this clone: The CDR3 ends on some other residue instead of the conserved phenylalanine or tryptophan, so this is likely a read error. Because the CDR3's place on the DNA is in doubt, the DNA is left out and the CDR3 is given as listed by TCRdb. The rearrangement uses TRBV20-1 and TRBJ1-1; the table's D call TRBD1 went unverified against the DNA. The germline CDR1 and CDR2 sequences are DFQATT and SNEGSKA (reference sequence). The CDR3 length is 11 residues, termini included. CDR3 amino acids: CSASEGQRFVG.

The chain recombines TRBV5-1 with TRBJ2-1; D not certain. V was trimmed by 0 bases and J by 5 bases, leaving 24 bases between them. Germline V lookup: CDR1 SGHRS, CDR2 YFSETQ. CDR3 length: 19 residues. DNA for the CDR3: TGCGCCAGCAGCTTGGCCTGGCCCCGTCGTGACTCCCCGCACAATGAGCAGTTCTTC. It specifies CASSLAWPRRDSPHNEQFF.

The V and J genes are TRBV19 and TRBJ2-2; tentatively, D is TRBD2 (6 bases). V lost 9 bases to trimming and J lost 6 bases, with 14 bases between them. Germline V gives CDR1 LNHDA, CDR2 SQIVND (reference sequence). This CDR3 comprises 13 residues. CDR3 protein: CASNWGVAGELFF. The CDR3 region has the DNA TGTGCCAGCAATTGGGGGGTCGCCGGGGAGCTGTTTTTT.

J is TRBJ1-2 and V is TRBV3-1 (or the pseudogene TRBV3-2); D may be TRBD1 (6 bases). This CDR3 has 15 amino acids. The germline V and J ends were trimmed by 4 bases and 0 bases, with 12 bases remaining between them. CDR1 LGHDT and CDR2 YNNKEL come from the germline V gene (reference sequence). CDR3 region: CASSPWRQANYGYTF. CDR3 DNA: TGTGCCAGCAGCCCCTGGCGACAGGCTAACTATGGCTACACCTTC.

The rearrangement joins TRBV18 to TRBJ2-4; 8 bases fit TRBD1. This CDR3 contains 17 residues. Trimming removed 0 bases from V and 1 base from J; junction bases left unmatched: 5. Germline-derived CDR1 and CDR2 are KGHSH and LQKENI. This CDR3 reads CASSPPGGQVAKNIQYF. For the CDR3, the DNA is TGTGCCAGCTCACCACCGGGGGGACAGGTTGCCAAAAACATTCAGTACTTC.

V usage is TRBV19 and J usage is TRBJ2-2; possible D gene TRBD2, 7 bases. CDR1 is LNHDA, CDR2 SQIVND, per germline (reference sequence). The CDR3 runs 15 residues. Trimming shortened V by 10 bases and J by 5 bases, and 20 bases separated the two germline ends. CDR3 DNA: TGTGCCACCCCAATAAGGGGGGGCCGAACCGGGGAGCTGTTTTTT. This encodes CATPIRGGRTGELFF.

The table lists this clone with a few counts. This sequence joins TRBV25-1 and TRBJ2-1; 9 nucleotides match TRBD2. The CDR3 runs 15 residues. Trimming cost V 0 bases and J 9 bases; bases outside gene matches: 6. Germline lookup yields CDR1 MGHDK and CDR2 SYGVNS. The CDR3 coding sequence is TGTGCCAGCAGTGAATACGGGCTAGCGGGAACTGAGCAGTTCTTC. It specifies CASSEYGLAGTEQFF. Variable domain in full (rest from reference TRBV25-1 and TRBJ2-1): EADIYQTPRYLVIGTGKKITLECSQTMGHDKMYWYQQDPGMELHLIHYSYGVNSTEKGDLSSESTVSRIRTEHFPLTLESARPSHTSQYLCASSEYGLAGTEQFFGPGTRLTVL.

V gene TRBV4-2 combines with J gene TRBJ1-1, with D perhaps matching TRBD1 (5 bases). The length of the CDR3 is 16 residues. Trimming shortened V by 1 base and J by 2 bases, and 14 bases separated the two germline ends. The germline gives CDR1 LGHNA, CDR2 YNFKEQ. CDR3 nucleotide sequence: TGTGCCAGCAGCCAAGTGGGGGGGACGCGAAACACTGAAGCTTTCTTT. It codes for CASSQVGGTRNTEAFF.

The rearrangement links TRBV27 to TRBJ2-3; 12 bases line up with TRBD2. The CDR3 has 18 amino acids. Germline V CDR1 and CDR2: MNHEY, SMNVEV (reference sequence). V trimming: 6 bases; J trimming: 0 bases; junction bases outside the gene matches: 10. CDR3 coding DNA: TGTGCCAGCAGAATGGGACTAGCGGGCACCCCCAGCACAGATACGCAGTATTTT. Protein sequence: CASRMGLAGTPSTDTQYF.

CDR3 in DNA: TGTGCCAGCTCTGGGCCGGCTAGCGGGGCCCAAGAGACCCAGTACTTC. It encodes CASSGPASGAQETQYF. The chain couples TRBV18 to TRBJ2-5; 9 bases map to TRBD2. The CDR3 extends over 16 amino acids. Unmatched junction bases numbered 9, after V lost 6 bases and J lost 1 base. The germline V gene encodes CDR1 KGHSH and CDR2 LQKENI.

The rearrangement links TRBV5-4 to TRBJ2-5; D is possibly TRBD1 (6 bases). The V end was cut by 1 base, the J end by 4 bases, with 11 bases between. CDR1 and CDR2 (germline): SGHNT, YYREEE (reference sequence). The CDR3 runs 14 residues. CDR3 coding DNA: TGTGCCAGCAGCTTGAAGACAGGTTCAGAGACCCAGTACTTC. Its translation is CASSLKTGSETQYF.

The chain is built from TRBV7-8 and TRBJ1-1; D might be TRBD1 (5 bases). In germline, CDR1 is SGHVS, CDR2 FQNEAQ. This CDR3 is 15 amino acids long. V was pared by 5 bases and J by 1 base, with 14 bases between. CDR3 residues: CASSPSGGENTEAFF. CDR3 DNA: TGTGCCAGCAGCCCGAGTGGGGGGGAGAACACTGAAGCTTTCTTT. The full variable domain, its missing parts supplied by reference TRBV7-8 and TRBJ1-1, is GAGVSQSPRYKVAKRGQDVALRCDPISGHVSLFWYQQALGQGPEFLTYFQNEAQLDKSGLPSDRFFAERPEGSVSTLKIQRTQQEDSAVYLCASSPSGGENTEAFFGQGTRLTVV.

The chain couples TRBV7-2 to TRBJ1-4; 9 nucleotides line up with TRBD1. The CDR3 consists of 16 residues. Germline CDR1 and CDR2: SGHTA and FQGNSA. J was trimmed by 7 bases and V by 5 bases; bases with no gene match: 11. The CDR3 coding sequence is TGTGCCAGCAGCCCGGACCGACAGGGGGGCGTTGAAAAACTGTTTTTT. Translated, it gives CASSPDRQGGVEKLFF. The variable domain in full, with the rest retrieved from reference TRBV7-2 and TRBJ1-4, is GAGVSQSPSNKVTEKGKDVELRCDPISGHTALYWYRQSLGQGLEFLIYFQGNSAPDKSGLPSDRFSAERTGGSVSTLTIQRTQQEDSAVYLCASSPDRQGGVEKLFFGSGTQLSVL.

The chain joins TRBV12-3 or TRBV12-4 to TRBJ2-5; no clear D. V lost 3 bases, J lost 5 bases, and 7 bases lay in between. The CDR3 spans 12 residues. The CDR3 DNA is TGTGCCAGCAGTTTGGTCCAGGAGACCCAGTACTTC. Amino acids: CASSLVQETQYF.

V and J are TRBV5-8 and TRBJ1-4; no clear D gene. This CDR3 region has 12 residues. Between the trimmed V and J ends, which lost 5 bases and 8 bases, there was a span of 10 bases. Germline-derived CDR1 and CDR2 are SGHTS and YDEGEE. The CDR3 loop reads CASRLTGEKLFF. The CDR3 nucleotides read TGTGCCAGCAGGTTGACCGGGGAAAAACTGTTTTTT.

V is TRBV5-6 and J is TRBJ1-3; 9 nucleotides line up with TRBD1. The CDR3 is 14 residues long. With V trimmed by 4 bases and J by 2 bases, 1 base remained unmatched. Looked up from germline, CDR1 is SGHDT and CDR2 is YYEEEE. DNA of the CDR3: TGTGCCAGCAGCAGACAGGGGGCTGGAAACACCATATATTTT. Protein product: CASSRQGAGNTIYF.

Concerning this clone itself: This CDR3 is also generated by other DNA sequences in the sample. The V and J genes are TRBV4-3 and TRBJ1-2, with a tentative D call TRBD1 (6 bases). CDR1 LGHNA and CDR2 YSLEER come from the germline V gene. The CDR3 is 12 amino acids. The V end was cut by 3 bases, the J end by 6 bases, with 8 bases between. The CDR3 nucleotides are TGCGCCAGCAGCCACTCAGGGGATGGCTACACCTTC. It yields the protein CASSHSGDGYTF.

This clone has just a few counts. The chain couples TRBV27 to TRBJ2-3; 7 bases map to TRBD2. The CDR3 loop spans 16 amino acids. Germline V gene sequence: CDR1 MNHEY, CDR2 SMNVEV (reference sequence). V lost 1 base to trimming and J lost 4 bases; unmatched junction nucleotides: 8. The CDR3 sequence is CASSLFGAGAPDTQYF. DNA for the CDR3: TGTGCCAGCAGTTTATTCGGCGCGGGAGCCCCAGATACGCAGTATTTT.

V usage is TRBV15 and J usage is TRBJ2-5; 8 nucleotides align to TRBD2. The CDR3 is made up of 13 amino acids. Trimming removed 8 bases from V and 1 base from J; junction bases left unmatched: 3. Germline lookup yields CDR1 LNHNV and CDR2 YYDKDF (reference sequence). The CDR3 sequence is CATAGGSQETQYF. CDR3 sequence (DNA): TGTGCCACCGCGGGAGGATCCCAAGAGACCCAGTACTTC.

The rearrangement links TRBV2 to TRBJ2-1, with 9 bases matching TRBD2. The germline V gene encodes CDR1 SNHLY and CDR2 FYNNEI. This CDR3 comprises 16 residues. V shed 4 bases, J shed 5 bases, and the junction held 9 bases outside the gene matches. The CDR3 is CASSGLDSGSHNEQFF. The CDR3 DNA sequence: TGTGCCAGCAGTGGCTTAGATAGCGGGAGCCACAATGAGCAGTTCTTC.